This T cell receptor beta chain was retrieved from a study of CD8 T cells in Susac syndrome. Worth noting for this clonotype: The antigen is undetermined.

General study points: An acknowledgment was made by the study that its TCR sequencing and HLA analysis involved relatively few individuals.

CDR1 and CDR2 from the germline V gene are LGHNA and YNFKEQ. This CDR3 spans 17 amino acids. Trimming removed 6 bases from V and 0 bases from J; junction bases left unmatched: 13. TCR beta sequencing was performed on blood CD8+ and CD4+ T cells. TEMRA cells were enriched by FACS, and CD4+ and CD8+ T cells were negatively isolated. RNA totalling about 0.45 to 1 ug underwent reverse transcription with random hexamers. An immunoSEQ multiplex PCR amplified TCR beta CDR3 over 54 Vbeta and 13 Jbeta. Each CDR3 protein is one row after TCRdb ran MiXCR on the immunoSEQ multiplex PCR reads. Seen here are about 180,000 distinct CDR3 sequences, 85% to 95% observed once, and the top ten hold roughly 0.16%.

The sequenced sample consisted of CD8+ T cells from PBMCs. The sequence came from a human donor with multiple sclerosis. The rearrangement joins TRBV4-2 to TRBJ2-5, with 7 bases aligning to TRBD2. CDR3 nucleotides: TGTGCCAGCAGATCCCGCCTGGGGGGGTCGTACCAAGAGACCCAGTACTTC. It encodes CASRSRLGGSYQETQYF.